A selection of T cell receptor beta chains follows, all from one sample in a study of T cells in Graves' hyperthyroidism and ophthalmopathy. Each CDR3 protein gets one entry after TCRdb re-called the multiplex PCR reads with MiXCR. The sample consists of around 580,000 distinct CDR3 sequences, 46% of them appearing once. Sequencing was carried out using peripheral blood or thyroid tissue (not recorded which). The receptors were sampled from a woman aged 18-29 years with Graves' hyperthyroidism. Both conserved end residues are part of each CDR3. D genes are given only for firm matches. Clone sizes are given selectively: once, few, many, or a class where the clone is expanded.

TRBJ1-5 | . | . | TRBV19 | CASSINQLSNQPQHF | TGTGCCAGTAGTATCAACCAGCTTAGCAATCAGCCCCAGCATTTT
TRBJ2-7 | many | TRBD2 | TRBV20-1 | CSATDAGGPNYEQYF | TGCAGTGCCACGGACGCGGGGGGTCCCAACTACGAGCAGTACTTC
TRBJ2-2 | . | . | TRBV29-1 | CSAGTTNTGELFF | TGCAGCGCCGGGACGACGAACACCGGGGAGCTGTTTTTT
TRBJ2-7 | many | . | TRBV14 | CASSQERSYEQYF | TGTGCCAGCAGCCAAGAGCGGTCCTACGAGCAGTACTTC
TRBJ2-2 | . | TRBD2 | TRBV7-6 | CASSQAGVRTGELFF | TGTGCCAGCAGCCAAGCGGGAGTGAGAACCGGGGAGCTGTTTTTT
TRBJ1-2 | many | TRBD1 | TRBV5-8 | CASSLGTGLAWTF | TGTGCCAGCAGCTTGGGGACAGGGTTGGCCTGGACCTTC
TRBJ2-7 | many | . | TRBV7-2 | CASSFRVWRDSYEQYF | TGTGCCAGCAGCTTCAGGGTGTGGCGGGATTCCTACGAGCAGTACTTC
TRBJ1-3 | . | TRBD1 | TRBV6-5 | CASSSHRGIGGNTIYF | TGTGCCAGCAGTTCCCACAGGGGGATAGGTGGAAACACCATATATTTT
TRBJ2-2 | . | . | TRBV7-8 | CASSLLFTGGTGELFF | TGTGCCAGCAGCCTCCTCTTCACGGGTGGCACCGGGGAGCTGTTTTTT
TRBJ2-2 | . | TRBD2 | TRBV24-1 | CATGGTSGELFF | TGTGCCACCGGAGGGACTAGCGGGGAGCTGTTTTTT
TRBJ2-7 | few | . | TRBV28 | CASSFEAGPDYEQYF | TGTGCCAGCAGTTTTGAGGCGGGACCCGACTACGAGCAGTACTTC
TRBJ1-2 | many | TRBD1 | TRBV3-1 | CASSQEGTGGSGYTF | TGTGCCAGCAGCCAAGAAGGGACAGGGGGCTCTGGCTACACCTTC
TRBJ1-6 | . | . | TRBV20-1 | CSATRGRYSSPLHF | TGCAGTGCCACTAGGGGTCGGTATAGTTCACCCCTCCACTTT
TRBJ2-7 | many | . | TRBV7-9 | CASSLGLEREYF | TGTGCCAGCAGCTTGGGACTGGAACGGGAGTACTTC
TRBJ1-5 | few | . | TRBV29-1 | CSVNTGGSGEHF | TGCAGCGTTAACACGGGAGGGTCAGGGGAGCATTTT
TRBJ2-7 | many | TRBD2 | TRBV4-1 | CASSQVSSGTFYEQYF | TGCGCCAGCAGCCAAGTTTCTAGCGGCACTTTCTACGAGCAGTACTTC
TRBJ2-1 | . | TRBD1 | TRBV20-1 | CSARVERGRVYNEQFF | TGCAGTGCTAGAGTAGAGAGGGGGCGGGTATACAATGAGCAGTTCTTC
TRBJ1-5 | few | TRBD1 | TRBV24-1 | CATRTGQQPQHF | TGTGCCACCCGGACAGGGCAGCAGCCCCAGCATTTT